Included here is one T cell receptor (beta chain) sequence, with context. The entry originates in a study of blood T cell repertoires in COVID-19. For the study at large: The origin of the acute and convalescent COVID-19 samples was the United States, Italy and Spain. T cells, B-cell-depleted T cells, or PBMCs supplied cDNA or gDNA.

Under the authors' procedure: The assay estimated nucleated cells by amplifying reference gene primers. Assay used: immunoSEQ multiplex PCR; TCRdb lists only in-frame clones, some missing. V and J calls and clone size are as listed in that table; D and trimming were resolved from the DNA. This sample has 100,000 or so clones, with 75% to 90% found just once. The CDR3 runs to 11 residues. The germline V gene has CDR1 MDHEN and CDR2 SYDVKM. Trimming left V 3 bases short and J 5 bases short, with 4 bases between. This chain uses TRBV28 with TRBJ1-1; D unresolved. Input material: peripheral blood. The receptor's source is a woman in her 70s with active or convalescent COVID-19. The CDR3 here is CASSLRTEAFF. In DNA form, the CDR3 reads TGTGCCAGCAGTTTGAGGACTGAAGCTTTCTTT.